These 31 T cell receptor beta chains came from one sample sequenced in a study of vaccination and CD4 T cells after COVID-19. Sequencing of DNA taken from cultured CD4+ T cells relied on the Oncomine TCR Beta short-read assay. TCRdb processed the PCR reads anew with MiXCR; each CDR3 protein has one entry. The sample has 7,000 to 10,000 distinct CDR3 sequences; about 73% are singletons. Treatment defined: approximately 11-day PBMC culture with coronavirus spike peptide pools or control peptides (ViraFEST assay). These receptors' targets are unknown. The sequenced sample was CD4+ T cells from blood, cultured in vitro. The receptors here all came from a human donor who had recovered from COVID-19.

The chain links TRBV7-2 to TRBJ1-1, with 8 bases fitting TRBD1. The CDR3 contains 13 residues. Trimming cost V 6 bases and J 0 bases; bases outside gene matches: 0. Per the germline V gene, CDR1 is SGHTA and CDR2 is FQGNSA. Written as DNA, the CDR3 is TGTGCCAGCAGGGGACAGGTGAACACTGAAGCTTTCTTT. Translated: CASRGQVNTEAFF. Full variable domain (rest looked up from reference TRBV7-2 and TRBJ1-1): GAGVSQSPSNKVTEKGKDVELRCDPISGHTALYWYRQSLGQGLEFLIYFQGNSAPDKSGLPSDRFSAERTGGSVSTLTIQRTQQEDSAVYLCASRGQVNTEAFFGQGTRLTVV.

CDR3 sequence: CASSPSETGELFF. CDR3 in DNA: TGTGCCAGCAGCCCTAGCGAAACCGGGGAGCTGTTTTTT. This rearrangement joins TRBV7-6 to TRBJ2-2; tentative D call: TRBD2 (6 bases). Germline V gene data show CDR1 as SGHVS and CDR2 as FNYEAQ. Trimming stripped 5 bases from V and 5 bases from J, with 9 bases between. The CDR3 runs 13 residues.

This sequence joins TRBV20-1 and TRBJ1-2; 7 nucleotides agree with TRBD1. J gave up 2 bases and V 5 bases, and 2 bases lay outside the gene matches. Looked up from germline, CDR1 is DFQATT and CDR2 is SNEGSKA (reference sequence). This CDR3 has 12 amino acids. This CDR3 reads CSAGTDNYGYTF. The CDR3 DNA reads as TGCAGTGCTGGGACAGACAACTATGGCTACACCTTC.

This clonotype was seen once. V usage is TRBV7-2 and J usage is TRBJ1-2, with D perhaps TRBD1 (6 bases). The CDR3 totals 15 residues. CDR1 and CDR2 (germline): SGHTA, FQGNSA. Trimming removed 2 bases at V and 3 bases at J, with 13 bases between. The CDR3 reads CASSLRGFGDYGYTF. DNA of the CDR3: TGTGCCAGCAGCTTAAGGGGGTTCGGGGACTATGGCTACACCTTC.

The chain couples TRBV6-1 to TRBJ1-5; D not certain. The CDR3 has 13 amino acids. Germline CDR1 reads MNHNS; CDR2 reads SASEGT. V lost 4 bases and J lost 1, with 5 bases in between. CDR3 amino acids: CASSGRSNQPQHF. The DNA of the CDR3 is TGTGCCAGCAGTGGGCGGAGCAATCAGCCCCAGCATTTT.

The chain uses TRBV2 and TRBJ2-7; the D gene is possibly TRBD2 (5 bases). V lost 5 bases to trimming and J lost 2 bases, with 13 bases between them. The CDR3 consists of 14 residues. Per the germline V gene, CDR1 is SNHLY and CDR2 is FYNNEI. CDR3 DNA sequence: TGTGCCAGCAGTACCGATTCGGGAACCTACGAGCAGTACTTC. It yields the protein CASSTDSGTYEQYF.

V gene TRBV7-3 combines with J gene TRBJ1-1, with D hard to call. The V gene lost 3 bases and the J gene lost 1 base, with 9 bases spanning the gap. The CDR3 totals 14 residues. The V gene's germline CDR1 is SGHTA and CDR2 FQGTGA. The CDR3 DNA reads as TGTGCCAGCAGCTTCACCCTACAGAACACTGAAGCTTTCTTT. This encodes CASSFTLQNTEAFF. The full variable domain, with the rest looked up from reference TRBV7-3 and TRBJ1-1, is GAGVSQTPSNKVTEKGKYVELRCDPISGHTALYWYRQSLGQGPEFLIYFQGTGAADDSGLPNDRFFAVRPEGSVSTLKIQRTERGDSAVYLCASSFTLQNTEAFFGQGTRLTVV.

The chain combines TRBV20-1 with TRBJ1-5; D might be TRBD1 (5 bases). The CDR3 is 15 residues long. Germline V gene sequence: CDR1 DFQATT, CDR2 SNEGSKA (reference sequence). V dropped 6 bases and J dropped 5 bases, with 20 bases sitting between them. The CDR3 reads CSAGITGLTYQPQHF. For the CDR3, the DNA is TGCAGTGCGGGTATAACAGGTTTAACTTATCAGCCCCAGCATTTT.

This clonotype was detected a few times. The chain joins TRBV11-2 to TRBJ2-3; D tentatively fits TRBD1 or TRBD2 (6 bases each). Germline CDR1 and CDR2: SGHAT and FQNNGV. The CDR3 is 15 residues long. V gave up 1 base and J gave up 1 base, with 9 bases separating them. DNA of the CDR3: TGTGCCAGCAGCTTAGCGGGGGCCCGCACAGATACGCAGTATTTT. Translation gives CASSLAGARTDTQYF.

The genes are TRBV6-1 and TRBJ1-1; D might be TRBD1 (5 bases). Germline V lookup: CDR1 MNHNS, CDR2 SASEGT. This CDR3 contains 14 residues. V lost 8 bases, J lost 5 bases, and 18 bases lay in between. The CDR3 loop is CASSSLSGGTEAFF. The CDR3 nucleotides read TGTGCCAGCTCTTCCCTAAGTGGGGGGACTGAAGCTTTCTTT.

V is TRBV7-2 and J is TRBJ2-3; 12 bases match TRBD2. The CDR3 is made up of 17 amino acids. The trim removed 5 bases at V and 0 bases at J, leaving 6 bases unmatched. Germline V gives CDR1 SGHTA, CDR2 FQGNSA. CDR3 DNA sequence: TGTGCCAGCAGCCGACTAGCGGGGGCCTTTAGCACAGATACGCAGTATTTT. It codes for CASSRLAGAFSTDTQYF. Complete variable domain (other parts from reference TRBV7-2 and TRBJ2-3): GAGVSQSPSNKVTEKGKDVELRCDPISGHTALYWYRQSLGQGLEFLIYFQGNSAPDKSGLPSDRFSAERTGGSVSTLTIQRTQQEDSAVYLCASSRLAGAFSTDTQYFGPGTRLTVL.

Worth noting for this clonotype: One junction end does not reproduce the germline sequence, and a read error may be involved. The chain combines TRBV11-2 with TRBJ1-5; no definite D call. The CDR3 extends over 14 amino acids. The V gene's germline CDR1 is SGHAT and CDR2 FQNNGV. The DNA for the CDR3 is TGTGCCAGCAGCTTAGACTCTAGCGATCAGCCCCAGCATTTT. Translation: CASSLDSSDQPQHF.

This chain links TRBV28 with TRBJ1-6, with 7 bases lining up with TRBD1. V gave up 6 bases and J gave up 7 bases; unmatched junction bases: 9. Germline values: CDR1 MDHEN, CDR2 SYDVKM. The CDR3 length is 15 residues. CDR3 residues: CASRQGTVRNSPLHF. In DNA form, the CDR3 reads TGTGCCAGCAGACAGGGGACAGTAAGGAATTCACCCCTCCACTTT.

The V and J genes are TRBV20-1 and TRBJ2-1; 7 bases align to TRBD2. Germline loops: CDR1 DFQATT, CDR2 SNEGSKA (reference sequence). V shed 5 bases, J shed 1 base, and the junction held 8 bases outside the gene matches. This CDR3 spans 15 amino acids. The CDR3 DNA follows: TGCAGTGCTGAAGAAAGCGGGAAGTCCTACAATGAGCAGTTCTTC. This translates into CSAEESGKSYNEQFF.

The genes are TRBV2 and TRBJ2-7; 9 bases are a match to TRBD1. This CDR3 region has 16 residues. Per the germline V gene, CDR1 is SNHLY and CDR2 is FYNNEI. V trimming: 8 bases; J trimming: 4 bases; junction bases outside the gene matches: 15. CDR3 region: CASPDPGTGKSYEQYF. The CDR3, as DNA: TGTGCCAGCCCTGACCCCGGGACAGGGAAAAGTTACGAGCAGTACTTC.

CDR3 residues: CASSQDRYKNIQYF. The CDR3 DNA sequence: TGCGCCAGCAGTCAGGACAGATACAAAAACATTCAGTACTTC. The chain combines TRBV10-2 with TRBJ2-4, with TRBD1 as a possible D gene (6 bases). With 5 bases removed from V and 3 bases from J, the gap between germline ends came to 11 bases. The V gene's germline CDR1 is WSHSY and CDR2 SAAADI. The CDR3 totals 14 residues.

V usage is TRBV4-2 and J usage is TRBJ1-2; TRBD1 matches at 12 bases. The germline gives CDR1 LGHNA, CDR2 YNFKEQ. The CDR3 consists of 16 residues. The junction had 11 bases not matched to a gene; V was cut back by 4 bases and J by 8 bases. CDR3 coding DNA: TGTGCCAGCAGCCCTGGGACAGGGGGCTCTCGGAGGGGCTACACCTTC. It yields the protein CASSPGTGGSRRGYTF.

The J gene is TRBJ2-6, the V gene TRBV5-1; no definite D call. V was pared by 0 bases and J by 0 bases, with 7 bases between. The CDR3 contains 16 residues. Germline V gene sequence: CDR1 SGHRS, CDR2 YFSETQ. CDR3 residues: CASSLADVSGANVLTF. The CDR3 DNA sequence: TGCGCCAGCAGCTTGGCGGACGTCTCTGGGGCCAACGTCCTGACTTTC.

The rearrangement uses TRBV6-1 and TRBJ2-5, with no clear D. V lost 3 bases to trimming and J lost 5 bases, with 13 bases between them. Germline CDR1 is MNHNS and CDR2 is SASEGT. The CDR3 sequence is 14 residues long. CDR3 nucleotide sequence: TGTGCCAGCAGTGATTCCGCTACTGCGGAGACCCAGTACTTC. Translated, it gives CASSDSATAETQYF.

The chain carries TRBV6-1 and TRBJ2-3; the D gene could be TRBD1 or TRBD2 (5 bases each). CDR3 size: 15 residues. The V and J ends lost 6 bases and 1 base respectively, with 14 bases between them. Per the germline V gene, CDR1 is MNHNS and CDR2 is SASEGT. The CDR3 spells CASSRRGFGTDTQYF. In nucleotides, the CDR3 is TGTGCCAGCAGCCGACGGGGCTTTGGCACAGATACGCAGTATTTT.

This clonotype was recorded a few times. The rearrangement uses TRBV27 and TRBJ1-1; the match to TRBD1 covers 7 bases. V shed 6 bases, J shed 5 bases, and the junction held 9 bases outside the gene matches. The CDR3 runs to 14 residues. Per germline, CDR1 MNHEY and CDR2 SMNVEV (reference sequence). The CDR3 nucleotides are TGTGCCAGCAGAGTAGCCGGGACAGCTACTGAAGCTTTCTTT. Encoded protein: CASRVAGTATEAFF.

The sample holds a few counts of this clonotype. This rearrangement joins TRBV27 to TRBJ1-2, with a tentative D call TRBD1 (6 bases). The CDR3 consists of 14 residues. The germline V gene has CDR1 MNHEY and CDR2 SMNVEV (reference sequence). V dropped 6 bases and J dropped 3 bases, with 14 bases sitting between them. The CDR3 DNA sequence: TGTGCCAGCAGGGCGAGACAGGCCGACTATGGCTACACCTTC. Translated, it gives CASRARQADYGYTF.

This clonotype has a handful of counts. The V and J genes are TRBV6-1 and TRBJ1-5; D call uncertain. With 1 base removed from V and 2 bases from J, the gap between germline ends came to 18 bases. Per germline, CDR1 MNHNS and CDR2 SASEGT. CDR3 length: 18 amino acids. The CDR3 here is CASSEGFWVRDGNQPQHF. The DNA of the CDR3 is TGTGCCAGCAGTGAAGGGTTCTGGGTACGGGATGGCAATCAGCCCCAGCATTTT.

The chain joins TRBV10-3 to TRBJ2-3, with 15 positions matching TRBD2. CDR3 length: 16 residues. With 6 bases clipped from V and 4 bases from J, the junction kept 5 bases outside the gene matches. The germline V gene has CDR1 ENHRY and CDR2 SYGVKD. The CDR3 region has the DNA TGTGCCATCAGAGACGGGACTAGCGGGGGGTCAGATACGCAGTATTTT. Its translation is CAIRDGTSGGSDTQYF.

The J gene is TRBJ1-4, the V gene TRBV28; D is unclear. The CDR3 is made up of 13 amino acids. Deletions cut 2 bases from V and 4 bases from J, with 5 bases between. In germline, CDR1 is MDHEN, CDR2 SYDVKM. For the CDR3, the DNA is TGTGCCAGCAGTTTACGAGATAATGAAAAACTGTTTTTT. Translated, it gives CASSLRDNEKLFF.

V gene TRBV20-1 combines with J gene TRBJ2-7; 8 bases fit TRBD1. Germline V gene sequence: CDR1 DFQATT, CDR2 SNEGSKA (reference sequence). Trimming removed 5 bases from V and 2 bases from J; junction bases left unmatched: 5. The CDR3 runs to 13 residues. The CDR3 nucleotides are TGCAGTGCTTCCCGACAGGGGACCTACGAGCAGTACTTC. Translated, it gives CSASRQGTYEQYF.

This chain links TRBV27 with TRBJ2-2; 11 bases map to TRBD2. Germline CDR1 and CDR2: MNHEY and SMNVEV (reference sequence). J lost 6 bases, V lost 4 bases, and 7 bases had no gene match. The CDR3 has 16 residues. DNA of the CDR3: TGTGCCAGCAGTTCCCCATTAGCGGGAGGGCCCGGGGAGCTGTTTTTT. It is translated as CASSSPLAGGPGELFF.

The chain combines TRBV4-1 with TRBJ1-1, with D possibly being TRBD1 (6 bases). Germline assignment: CDR1 MGHRA and CDR2 YSYEKL. Trimming left V 6 bases short and J 1 base short, with 12 bases between. The CDR3 loop spans 14 amino acids. CDR3 sequence reads: CASSPDRWNTEAFF. In DNA, the CDR3 is TGCGCCAGCAGTCCCGACAGGTGGAACACTGAAGCTTTCTTT.

The rearrangement links TRBV15 to TRBJ1-4, with a weak D call TRBD1 (5 bases). The V end lost 3 bases, the J end lost 5 bases, and 13 bases lay between the germline ends. Germline values: CDR1 LNHNV, CDR2 YYDKDF (reference sequence). This CDR3 has 15 residues. The CDR3, as DNA: TGTGCCACCAGCAGTCGAGGGACTCCGAATGAAAAACTGTTTTTT. Translated, it gives CATSSRGTPNEKLFF.

V gene TRBV7-2 combines with J gene TRBJ2-5; 9 nucleotides align to TRBD2. There are 16 residues in the CDR3. The trim removed 1 base at V and 5 bases at J, leaving 8 bases unmatched. Germline V gene sequence: CDR1 SGHTA, CDR2 FQGNSA. CDR3 bases: TGTGCCAGCAGCTTAGTCCCCCTAGCGGGGCGGGAGACCCAGTACTTC. Protein: CASSLVPLAGRETQYF.

V and J are TRBV10-1 and TRBJ2-1; TRBD2 matches at 7 bases. The germline V gene encodes CDR1 WNHNN and CDR2 SYGVQD (reference sequence). V lost 2 bases to trimming and J lost 3 bases; unmatched junction nucleotides: 4. The CDR3 runs 15 residues. CDR3 in amino acids: CASSEVSGIYNEQFF. The CDR3, as DNA: TGCGCCAGCAGTGAGGTGAGCGGGATCTACAATGAGCAGTTCTTC.